Below, one T cell receptor (beta chain) is given with its context. From germline, CDR1 is SGDLS and CDR2 YYNGEE. The length of the CDR3 is 17 residues. Trimming removed 0 bases from V and 3 bases from J, with 16 bases in between. This sample stems from a study of blood T cell repertoires in COVID-19. The wider study: Some COVID-19 samples were acute and others convalescent; all came from the United States, Italy and Spain.

The method was immunoSEQ multiplex PCR; TCRdb's version includes in-frame clones alone and lacks a portion of them. This sample yields 300,000 or so clones, of which more than 75% are seen a single time; approximately 1.5% belongs to the top ten. Sequencing was performed on peripheral blood. The V and J genes are TRBV9 and TRBJ2-1; D may be TRBD1 (8 bases). The sequence was collected from a woman between 40 and 55 years old who had recovered from COVID-19. CDR3 sequence reads: CASSVGGGTGVYNEQFF. CDR3 DNA sequence: TGTGCCAGCAGCGTAGGGGGAGGGACAGGCGTCTACAATGAGCAGTTCTTC.